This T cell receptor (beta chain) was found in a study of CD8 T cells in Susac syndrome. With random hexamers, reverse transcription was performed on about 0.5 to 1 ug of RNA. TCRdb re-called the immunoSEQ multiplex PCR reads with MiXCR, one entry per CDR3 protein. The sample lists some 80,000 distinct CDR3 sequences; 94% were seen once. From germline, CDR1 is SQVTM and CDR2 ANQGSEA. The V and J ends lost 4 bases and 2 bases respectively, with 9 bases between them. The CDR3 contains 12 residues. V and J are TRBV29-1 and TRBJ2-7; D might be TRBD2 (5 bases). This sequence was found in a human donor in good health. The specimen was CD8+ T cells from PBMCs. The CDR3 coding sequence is TGCAGCGTTGTCGGAGGACCCTACGAGCAGTACTTC. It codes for CSVVGGPYEQYF.